The 5 T cell receptor beta chains given below trace back to one sample, sequenced in a study of control samples from healthy donors and cancer patients. Generated by immunoSEQ multiplex PCR, the TCRdb table keeps only in-frame clones and is missing some. The repertoire holds some 130,000 clones, with approximately 91% as singletons. Sequenced material: blood. The receptors shown here come from a woman aged 25 to 39 in good health.

This sequence joins TRBV5-1 and TRBJ2-3, with D perhaps TRBD1 (5 bases). Trimming took 7 bases from V and 0 from J, leaving 21 bases between them. This CDR3 region has 17 residues. Germline V gene data show CDR1 as SGHRS and CDR2 as YFSETQ. DNA for the CDR3: TGCGCCAGCGGAAGGGGAAGCCTTTCTAGAAGCACAGATACGCAGTATTTT. It encodes CASGRGSLSRSTDTQYF. Filled out from reference TRBV5-1 and TRBJ2-3, the complete variable domain reads KAGVTQTPRYLIKTRGQQVTLSCSPISGHRSVSWYQQTPGQGLQFLFEYFSETQRNKGNFPGRFSGRQFSNSRSEMNVSTLELGDSALYLCASGRGSLSRSTDTQYFGPGTRLTVL.

The chain uses TRBV5-6 and TRBJ2-7; D gene ambiguous. Between the trimmed V and J ends, which lost 2 bases and 2 bases, there was a span of 8 bases. This CDR3 contains 13 residues. CDR1 is SGHDT, CDR2 YYEEEE, per germline. In DNA form, the CDR3 reads TGTGCCAGCAGCTTAGCAGAAACCTACGAGCAGTACTTC. It specifies CASSLAETYEQYF.

The chain employs TRBV28 and TRBJ2-1, with TRBD1 matching over 11 bases. Germline trimming cut 4 bases from V and 5 bases from J; bases unmatched to any gene: 4. Germline lookup yields CDR1 MDHEN and CDR2 SYDVKM. This CDR3 is built from 15 residues. CDR3 loop: CASSWTGGLDNEQFF. Written as DNA, the CDR3 is TGTGCCAGCAGTTGGACAGGGGGCCTGGACAATGAGCAGTTCTTC.

The chain joins TRBV9 to TRBJ2-5, with TRBD2 identical over 12 bases. The CDR3 is made up of 17 amino acids. Germline V gene data show CDR1 as SGDLS and CDR2 as YYNGEE. The J segment lost 4 bases and the V segment lost 3 bases, leaving 10 bases of the junction unmatched. The CDR3 coding sequence is TGTGCCAGCAGCGGGGGGACTAGCGGGCGGGCCCCAGAGACCCAGTACTTC. As protein: CASSGGTSGRAPETQYF.

The V gene is TRBV28, the J gene TRBJ1-1; D is unclear. V dropped 5 bases and J dropped 1 base, with 17 bases sitting between them. CDR3 size: 16 residues. CDR1 MDHEN and CDR2 SYDVKM come from the germline V gene. The CDR3 reads CASSPPRQWTNTEAFF. The CDR3 bases are TGTGCCAGCAGTCCACCCCGACAATGGACGAACACTGAAGCTTTCTTT. Filled out from reference TRBV28 and TRBJ1-1, the complete variable domain reads DVKVTQSSRYLVKRTGEKVFLECVQDMDHENMFWYRQDPGLGLRLIYFSYDVKMKEKGDIPEGYSVSREKKERFSLILESASTNQTSMYLCASSPPRQWTNTEAFFGQGTRLTVV.